The clone carrying this TCR beta chain appeared many times. Its matching antigen is unknown. The data stem from a study of T cells in Graves' hyperthyroidism and ophthalmopathy. Exclusion of patients followed from uncontrolled infection, other autoimmune disease, pregnancy or lactation. Diagnosing involved the use of clinical symptoms, serum thyroxine and TRAb, thyroid ultrasound and orbital computed tomography. The CDR3 totals 14 residues. With V trimmed by 2 bases and J by 4 bases, 7 bases remained unmatched. The germline V gene encodes CDR1 SQVTM and CDR2 ANQGSEA. RNA transcripts served as the template for amplifying TCR beta CDR3 regions. A first-round RT-PCR of the TCR CDR3 used the HTBI primer set. TCRdb passed the multiplex PCR reads through MiXCR, listing each CDR3 protein once. The profile shows about 370,000 distinct CDR3 sequences, roughly 15% of them singletons. General study findings and limits: From stable hyperthyroidism, ophthalmopathy was separated by a 13 V-J model.

The chain is built from TRBV29-1 and TRBJ2-5, with 7 positions matching TRBD1. The sequence was obtained from a woman aged 60-75 years with Graves' ophthalmopathy. Specimen: blood. This CDR3 reads CSVERRQGRETQYF. CDR3 nucleotides: TGCAGCGTTGAAAGGCGACAGGGAAGAGAGACCCAGTACTTC. Together with reference TRBV29-1 and TRBJ2-5, the CDR3 gives the full variable domain: SAVISQKPSRDICQRGTSLTIQCQVDSQVTMMFWYRQQPGQSLTLIATANQGSEATYESGFVIDKFPISRPNLTFSTLTVSNMSPEDSSIYLCSVERRQGRETQYFGPGTRLLVL.